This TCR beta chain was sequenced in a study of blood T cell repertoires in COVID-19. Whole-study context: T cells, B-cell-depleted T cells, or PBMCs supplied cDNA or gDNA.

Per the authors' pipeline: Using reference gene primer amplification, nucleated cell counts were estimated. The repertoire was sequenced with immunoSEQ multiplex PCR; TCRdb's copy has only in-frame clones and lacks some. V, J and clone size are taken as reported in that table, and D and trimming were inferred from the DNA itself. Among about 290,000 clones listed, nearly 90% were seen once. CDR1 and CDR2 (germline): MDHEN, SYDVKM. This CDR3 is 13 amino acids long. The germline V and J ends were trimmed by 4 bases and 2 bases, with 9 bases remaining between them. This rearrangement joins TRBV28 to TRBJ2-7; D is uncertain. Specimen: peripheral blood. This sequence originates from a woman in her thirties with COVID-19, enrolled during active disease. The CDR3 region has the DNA TGTGCCAGCAGTTCCCCGGTGACCTACGAGCAGTACTTC. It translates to CASSSPVTYEQYF.